Described below is a single T cell receptor beta chain sequence and its context. Its antigen is as yet unknown. This entry is derived from a study of radiotherapy plus CTLA-4 blockade in lung cancer. Study observations and caveats: Per reports, early blood T cell clone dynamics, plus interferon-beta, forecast response most strongly.

TCRdb keeps only in-frame clones here, not all; method: immunoSEQ multiplex PCR. Found here are roughly 120,000 clones, about four fifths of them singletons; the top ten hold about 5.2%. CDR3 length equals 16 residues. Germline V gene data show CDR1 as MGHRA and CDR2 as YSYEKL. V was shortened by 1 base and J by 2 bases, with 12 bases between the two germline ends. V usage is TRBV4-1 and J usage is TRBJ1-5, with D hard to call. This specimen was peripheral blood, taken from a patient treated with radiotherapy plus ipilimumab. This clonotype was sampled from a human donor with non-small cell lung cancer who had a partial response to radiotherapy plus ipilimumab. This chain's CDR3 is CASSQVTGKGNQPQHF. CDR3 coding DNA: TGCGCCAGCAGCCAAGTAACGGGTAAGGGCAATCAGCCCCAGCATTTT.